A single sample gave rise to the 2 T cell receptor beta chains below, sequenced in a study of metastatic and nonmetastatic thyroid tumors. TCRdb reassembled clones from the PCR reads with MiXCR. The sample has around 26,000 clones; 20% are singletons. Thyroid surgery was performed in patients who had received no treatment beforehand. Sequenced: adjacent normal tissue. The receptor source for this set is a female donor with papillary thyroid cancer or a benign thyroid nodule (not recorded which). Some clones in this sample may be carry-over from other donors' samples.

V is TRBV7-9 and J is TRBJ2-5, with D possibly TRBD2 on 6 matching bases. The CDR3 totals 16 residues. Trimming stripped 5 bases from V and 1 base from J, with 17 bases between. Germline V lookup: CDR1 SEHNR, CDR2 FQNEAQ (reference sequence). As DNA, the CDR3 is TGTGCCAGCAGCCACCGCGTACTAGCTACCCAAGAGACCCAGTACTTC. It yields the protein CASSHRVLATQETQYF.

In its sample, this clone ranks as medium-sized. The CDR3 coding sequence is TGCAGTGCTTTTCTAGCGGGACGGGACGAGCAGTACTTC. Encoded protein: CSAFLAGRDEQYF. V gene TRBV20-1 combines with J gene TRBJ2-7; 9 bases agree with TRBD2. V lost 5 bases and J lost 5; bases outside the gene matches: 7. CDR3 length: 13 amino acids. Germline CDR1 DFQATT, CDR2 SNEGSKA (reference sequence).